One sample yielded the 10 T cell receptor beta chains listed below, sequenced in a study of OX40 agonist ivuxolimab in advanced cancers. Some clones are missing from TCRdb's copy, which holds only in-frame ones; the method was immunoSEQ multiplex PCR. The sample yields roughly 20,000 clones, about 86% seen once. The sequences come from CD4+ or CD8+ T cells sorted from blood, collected in a trial of the OX40 agonist ivuxolimab. Source of these receptors: an adult with an advanced solid tumor such as melanoma, head and neck, liver or kidney cancer.

In its sample, this clone was seen a few times. This chain uses TRBV28 with TRBJ1-2, with D tentatively TRBD1 (5 bases). The germline V gene has CDR1 MDHEN and CDR2 SYDVKM. V gave up 10 bases and J gave up 4 bases, with 16 bases separating them. This CDR3 contains 13 residues. The CDR3 nucleotides read TGTGCCATCCGTGGGGCGTCGAGCTATGGCTACACCTTC. Translation: CAIRGASSYGYTF.

This clone was recorded once. This chain links TRBV30 with TRBJ2-2; D might be TRBD1 (5 bases). The V end lost 0 bases, the J end lost 5 bases, and 16 bases lay between the germline ends. The germline CDR1 and CDR2 sequences are GTSNPN and SVGIG (reference sequence). The CDR3 length is 16 residues. CDR3 in DNA: TGTGCCTGGAGTGTACTTCAGGGTGAAAGGACCGGGGAGCTGTTTTTT. Its translation: CAWSVLQGERTGELFF.

The gene calls are TRBV7-2 and TRBJ2-7; D assignment may be TRBD1 or TRBD2 (6 bases each). This CDR3 is built from 15 residues. V was cut by 1 base and J by 4 bases, with 14 bases left in between. Germline-derived CDR1 and CDR2 are SGHTA and FQGNSA. The CDR3: CASSLDKGGRYEQYF. The CDR3 nucleotides read TGTGCCAGCAGCTTAGATAAGGGGGGTCGGTACGAGCAGTACTTC. The variable domain in full, with the rest retrieved from reference TRBV7-2 and TRBJ2-7, is GAGVSQSPSNKVTEKGKDVELRCDPISGHTALYWYRQSLGQGLEFLIYFQGNSAPDKSGLPSDRFSAERTGGSVSTLTIQRTQQEDSAVYLCASSLDKGGRYEQYFGPGTRLTVT.

V usage is TRBV4-2 and J usage is TRBJ1-1; possible D gene TRBD1, 5 bases. This CDR3 has 14 residues. V lost 0 bases and J 10 bases, leaving 15 bases between the germline ends. CDR1 is LGHNA and CDR2 is YNFKEQ in the germline V gene. CDR3 sequence: CASSQEGDTVAAFF. The CDR3 coding sequence is TGTGCCAGCAGCCAAGAGGGGGATACAGTCGCAGCTTTCTTT.

The chain joins TRBV7-6 to TRBJ2-7; possibly TRBD2 for D (5 bases). The CDR3 has 15 amino acids. V was pared by 1 base and J by 3 bases, with 13 bases between. In germline, CDR1 is SGHVS, CDR2 FNYEAQ. Here the CDR3 reads CASSLGSSEVYEQYF. Written as DNA, the CDR3 is TGTGCCAGCAGCTTAGGGAGTAGCGAAGTCTACGAGCAGTACTTC.

In this sample, this clone turned up a few times. The rearrangement joins TRBV11-2 to TRBJ2-7, with 9 bases fitting TRBD1. CDR3 size: 14 residues. Germline loops: CDR1 SGHAT, CDR2 FQNNGV. The V segment lost 4 bases and the J segment 6 bases; nucleotides outside the gene matches: 7. This CDR3 is CASSSYRGLGEQYF. The DNA for the CDR3 is TGTGCCAGCAGCTCGTACAGGGGGCTTGGCGAGCAGTACTTC.

V and J are TRBV15 and TRBJ1-1; tentatively, D is TRBD1 (5 bases). CDR3 length: 12 amino acids. Trimming stripped 0 bases from V and 8 bases from J, with 7 bases between. CDR1 is LNHNV and CDR2 is YYDKDF in the germline V gene (reference sequence). The DNA for the CDR3 is TGTGCCACCAGCAGAGATCAGGGAGAAGCTTTCTTT. It specifies CATSRDQGEAFF. Combining the CDR3 with reference TRBV15 and TRBJ1-1 gives the whole variable domain DAMVIQNPRYQVTQFGKPVTLSCSQTLNHNVMYWYQQKSSQAPKLLFHYYDKDFNNEADTPDNFQSRRPNTSFCFLDIRSPGLGDTAMYLCATSRDQGEAFFGQGTRLTVV.

The rearrangement uses TRBV6-4 and TRBJ1-1, with a tentative D call TRBD1 (5 bases). Trimming took 2 bases from V and 1 from J, leaving 5 bases between them. This CDR3 comprises 13 residues. CDR1 and CDR2 (germline): MRHNA, SNTAGT. The CDR3 spells CASSDGANTEAFF. Written as DNA, the CDR3 is TGTGCCAGCAGTGACGGGGCGAACACTGAAGCTTTCTTT.

The gene calls are TRBV28 and TRBJ2-7; no clear D. Per germline, CDR1 MDHEN and CDR2 SYDVKM. CDR3 length equals 15 residues. V was shortened by 7 bases and J by 6 bases, with 22 bases between the two germline ends. In nucleotides, the CDR3 is TGTGCCAGCACCCGGTGGCCTACGGCTGCAATCGAGCAGTACTTC. This translates into CASTRWPTAAIEQYF.

This chain joins TRBV19 and TRBJ2-4; a possible D gene is TRBD1 (7 bases). Germline-derived CDR1 and CDR2 are LNHDA and SQIVND (reference sequence). The V end was cut by 3 bases, the J end by 9 bases, with 18 bases between. The CDR3 is 15 amino acids. The CDR3 loop is CASSIDPEGAGIQYF. The CDR3 coding sequence is TGTGCCAGTAGTATCGACCCGGAGGGGGCGGGCATTCAGTACTTC. Full variable domain (rest looked up from reference TRBV19 and TRBJ2-4): DGGITQSPKYLFRKEGQNVTLSCEQNLNHDAMYWYRQDPGQGLRLIYYSQIVNDFQKGDIAEGYSVSREKKESFPLTVTSAQKNPTAFYLCASSIDPEGAGIQYFGAGTRLSVL.